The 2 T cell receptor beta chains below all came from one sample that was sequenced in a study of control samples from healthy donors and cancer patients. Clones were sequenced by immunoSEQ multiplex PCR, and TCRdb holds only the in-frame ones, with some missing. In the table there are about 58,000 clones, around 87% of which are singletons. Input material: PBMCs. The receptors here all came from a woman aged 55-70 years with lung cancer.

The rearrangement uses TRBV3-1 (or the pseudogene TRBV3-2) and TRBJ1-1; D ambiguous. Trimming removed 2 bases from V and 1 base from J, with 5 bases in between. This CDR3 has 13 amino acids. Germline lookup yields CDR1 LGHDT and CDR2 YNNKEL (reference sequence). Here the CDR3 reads CASSQTANTEAFF. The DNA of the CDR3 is TGTGCCAGCAGCCAAACAGCGAACACTGAAGCTTTCTTT.

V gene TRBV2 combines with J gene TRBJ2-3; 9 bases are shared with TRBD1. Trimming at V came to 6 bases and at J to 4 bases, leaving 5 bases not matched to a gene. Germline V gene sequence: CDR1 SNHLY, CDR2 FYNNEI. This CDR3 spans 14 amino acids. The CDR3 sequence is CASRKDRGPDTQYF. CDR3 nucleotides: TGTGCCAGCAGGAAGGACAGGGGACCAGATACGCAGTATTTT.